The clone carrying this TCR beta chain appeared a few times. What it binds is unknown. Germline assignment: CDR1 SEHNR and CDR2 FQNEAQ (reference sequence). The germline V and J ends were trimmed by 5 bases and 1 base, with 8 bases remaining between them. The CDR3 is made up of 13 amino acids. Systemic immunosuppression or a history of autoimmune disease excluded patients. Sequenced by immunoSEQ multiplex PCR; TCRdb stores in-frame clones only, minus some. The repertoire holds 35,000 to 45,000 clones, with approximately 80% as singletons. These data are taken from a study of OX40 agonist ivuxolimab in advanced cancers. Study as a whole: At 0.01 to 10 mg/kg, ivuxolimab was administered intravenously to patients every 2 weeks. Melanoma, hepatocellular carcinoma, head and neck or renal cell cancer occurred in dose-escalation patients.

Study-level results: A proportion of nonresponders additionally exhibited low normalized T-cell clonal expansion.

Specimen: CD4+ or CD8+ T cells sorted from blood, collected in a trial of the OX40 agonist ivuxolimab. The V gene is TRBV7-9, the J gene TRBJ1-1, with D hard to call. This TCR was recovered from an adult with an advanced solid tumor such as melanoma, head and neck, liver or kidney cancer. In nucleotides, the CDR3 is TGTGCCAGCAGCCTTCAACAGAACACTGAAGCTTTCTTT. It encodes CASSLQQNTEAFF. Full variable domain (missing parts from reference TRBV7-9 and TRBJ1-1): DTGVSQNPRHKITKRGQNVTFRCDPISEHNRLYWYRQTLGQGPEFLTYFQNEAQLEKSRLLSDRFSAERPKGSFSTLEIQRTEQGDSAMYLCASSLQQNTEAFFGQGTRLTVV.